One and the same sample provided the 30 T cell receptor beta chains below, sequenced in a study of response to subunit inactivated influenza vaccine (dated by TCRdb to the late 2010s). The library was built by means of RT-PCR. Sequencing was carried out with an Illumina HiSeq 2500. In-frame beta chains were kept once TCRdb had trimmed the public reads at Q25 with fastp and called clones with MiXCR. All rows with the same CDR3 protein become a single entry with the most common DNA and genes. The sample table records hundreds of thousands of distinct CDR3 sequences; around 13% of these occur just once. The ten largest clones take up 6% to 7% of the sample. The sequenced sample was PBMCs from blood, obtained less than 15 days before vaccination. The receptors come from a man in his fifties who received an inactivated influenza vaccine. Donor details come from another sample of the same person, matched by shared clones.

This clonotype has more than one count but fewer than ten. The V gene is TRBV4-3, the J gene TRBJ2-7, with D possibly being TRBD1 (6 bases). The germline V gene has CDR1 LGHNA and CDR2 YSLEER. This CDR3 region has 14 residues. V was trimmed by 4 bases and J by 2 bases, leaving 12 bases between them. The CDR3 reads CASSPSSGAYEQYF. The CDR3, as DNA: TGCGCCAGCAGCCCCTCGTCAGGGGCCTACGAGCAGTACTTC.

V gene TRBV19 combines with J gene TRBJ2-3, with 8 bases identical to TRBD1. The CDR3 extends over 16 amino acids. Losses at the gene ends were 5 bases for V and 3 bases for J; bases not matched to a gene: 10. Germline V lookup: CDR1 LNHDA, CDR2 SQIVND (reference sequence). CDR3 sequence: CASSDTRDRRTDTQYF. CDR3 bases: TGTGCCAGTAGTGACACGCGGGACAGGAGGACAGATACGCAGTATTTT.

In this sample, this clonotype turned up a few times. In DNA, the CDR3 is TGTGCCAGCTCACCGCGGGAAACTAATGAAAAACTGTTTTTT. As protein: CASSPRETNEKLFF. J is TRBJ1-4 and V is TRBV18; D remains unclear. Trimming cost V 3 bases and J 1 base, with 6 bases left between them. This CDR3 has 14 residues. Germline V CDR1 and CDR2: KGHSH, LQKENI.

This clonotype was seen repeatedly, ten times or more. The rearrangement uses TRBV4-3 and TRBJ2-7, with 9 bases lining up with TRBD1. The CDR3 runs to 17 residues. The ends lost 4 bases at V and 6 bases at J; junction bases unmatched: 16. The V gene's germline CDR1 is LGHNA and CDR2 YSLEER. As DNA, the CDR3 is TGCGCCAGCAGCCGCCGGCAGGGTGTGGGACAGGGAAGCGAGCAGTACTTC. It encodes CASSRRQGVGQGSEQYF.

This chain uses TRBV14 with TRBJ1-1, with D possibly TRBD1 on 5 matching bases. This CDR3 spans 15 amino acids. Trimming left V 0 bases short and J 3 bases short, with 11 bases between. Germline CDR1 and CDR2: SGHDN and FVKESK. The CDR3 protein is CASSQDEGKDTEAFF. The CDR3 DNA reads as TGTGCCAGCAGCCAAGATGAGGGGAAGGACACTGAAGCTTTCTTT.

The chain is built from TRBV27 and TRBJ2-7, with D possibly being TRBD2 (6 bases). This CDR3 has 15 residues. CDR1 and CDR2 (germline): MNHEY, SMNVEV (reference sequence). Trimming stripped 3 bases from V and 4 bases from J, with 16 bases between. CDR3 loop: CASSLGGPMGYEQYF. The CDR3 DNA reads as TGTGCCAGCAGTTTGGGGGGACCGATGGGGTACGAGCAGTACTTC.

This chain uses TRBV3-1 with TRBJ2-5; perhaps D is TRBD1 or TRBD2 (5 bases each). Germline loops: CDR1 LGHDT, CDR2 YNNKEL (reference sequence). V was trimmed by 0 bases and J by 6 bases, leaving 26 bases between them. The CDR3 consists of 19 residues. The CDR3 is CASSQDFEVLGELRKTQYF. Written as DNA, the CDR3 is TGTGCCAGCAGCCAAGATTTTGAAGTCCTAGGGGAGCTCAGGAAGACCCAGTACTTC.

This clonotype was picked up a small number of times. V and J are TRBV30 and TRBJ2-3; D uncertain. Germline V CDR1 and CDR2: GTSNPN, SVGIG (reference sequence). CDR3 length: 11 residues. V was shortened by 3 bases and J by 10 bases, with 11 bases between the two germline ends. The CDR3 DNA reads TGTGCCTGGAGCGACCGCCTTGCGCAGTATTTT. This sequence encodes CAWSDRLAQYF.

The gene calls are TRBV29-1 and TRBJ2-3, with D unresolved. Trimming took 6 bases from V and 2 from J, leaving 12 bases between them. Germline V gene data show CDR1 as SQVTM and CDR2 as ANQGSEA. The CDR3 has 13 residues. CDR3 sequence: CSVWLLFTDTQYF. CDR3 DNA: TGCAGCGTCTGGTTGCTTTTCACAGATACGCAGTATTTT.

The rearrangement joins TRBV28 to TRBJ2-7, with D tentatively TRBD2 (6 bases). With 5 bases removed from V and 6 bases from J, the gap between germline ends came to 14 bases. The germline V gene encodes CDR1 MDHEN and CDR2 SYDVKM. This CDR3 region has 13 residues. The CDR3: CASSREGLREQYF. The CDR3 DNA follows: TGTGCCAGCAGTCGAGAGGGACTCCGCGAGCAGTACTTC.

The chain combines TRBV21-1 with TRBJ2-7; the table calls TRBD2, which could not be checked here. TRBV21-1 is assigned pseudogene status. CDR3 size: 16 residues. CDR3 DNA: TGTGCCAGCAGCAAAGGGGCTAGCGGGAGACCCCACGAGCAGTACTTC. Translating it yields CASSKGASGRPHEQYF.

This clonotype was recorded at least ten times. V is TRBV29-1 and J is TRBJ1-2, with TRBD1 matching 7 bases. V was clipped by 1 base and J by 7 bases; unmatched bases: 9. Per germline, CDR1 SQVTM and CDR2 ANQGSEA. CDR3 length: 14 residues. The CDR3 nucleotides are TGCAGCGTTGAAGCGGGGGGACAGTTCTCTGGCTACACCTTC. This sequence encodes CSVEAGGQFSGYTF. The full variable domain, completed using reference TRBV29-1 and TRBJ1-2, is SAVISQKPSRDICQRGTSLTIQCQVDSQVTMMFWYRQQPGQSLTLIATANQGSEATYESGFVIDKFPISRPNLTFSTLTVSNMSPEDSSIYLCSVEAGGQFSGYTFGSGTRLTVV.

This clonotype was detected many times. This CDR3 reads CASSQDPTGTGGTYEQYF. CDR3 coding DNA: TGTGCCAGCAGCCAAGATCCCACCGGGACAGGGGGTACCTACGAGCAGTACTTC. The V and J genes are TRBV3-1 and TRBJ2-7, with 11 bases aligning to TRBD1. The CDR3 extends over 18 amino acids. V lost 0 bases, J lost 2 bases, and 9 bases stayed unmatched. Germline V lookup: CDR1 LGHDT, CDR2 YNNKEL (reference sequence).

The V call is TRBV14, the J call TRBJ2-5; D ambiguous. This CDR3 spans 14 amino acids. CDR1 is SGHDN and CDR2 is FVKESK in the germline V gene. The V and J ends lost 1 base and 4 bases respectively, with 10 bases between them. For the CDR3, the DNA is TGTGCCAGCAGCCAAGCGGGCTGGCGAGAGACCCAGTACTTC. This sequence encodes CASSQAGWRETQYF.

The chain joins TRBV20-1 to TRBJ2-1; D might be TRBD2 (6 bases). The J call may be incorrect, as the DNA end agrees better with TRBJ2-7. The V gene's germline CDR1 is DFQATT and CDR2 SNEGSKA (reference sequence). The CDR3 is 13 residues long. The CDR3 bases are TGCAGTGCTATAGCGGAGAACTACAATGAGCAGTACTTC. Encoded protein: CSAIAENYNEQYF.

CDR3 bases: TGCGCCAGCAGCTTGGGACAGTCTAAGCAAGAGACCCAGTACTTC. Protein: CASSLGQSKQETQYF. V gene TRBV5-1 combines with J gene TRBJ2-5, with D possibly matching TRBD1 (5 bases). The germline gives CDR1 SGHRS, CDR2 YFSETQ. Between the trimmed V and J ends, which lost 0 bases and 2 bases, there was a span of 11 bases. This CDR3 comprises 15 residues.

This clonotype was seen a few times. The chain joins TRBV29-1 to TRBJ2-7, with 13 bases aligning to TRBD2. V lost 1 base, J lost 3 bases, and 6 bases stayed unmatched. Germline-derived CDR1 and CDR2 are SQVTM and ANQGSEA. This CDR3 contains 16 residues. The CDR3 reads CSVEALGLAGSYEQYF. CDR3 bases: TGCAGCGTTGAAGCCCTGGGACTAGCGGGGAGCTACGAGCAGTACTTC.

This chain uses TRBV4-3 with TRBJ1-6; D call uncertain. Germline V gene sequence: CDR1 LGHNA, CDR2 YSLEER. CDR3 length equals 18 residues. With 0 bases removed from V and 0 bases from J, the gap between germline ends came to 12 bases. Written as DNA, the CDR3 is TGCGCCAGCAGCCAAGATCCCCCCCTAACCTCCTATAATTCACCCCTCCACTTT. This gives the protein CASSQDPPLTSYNSPLHF.

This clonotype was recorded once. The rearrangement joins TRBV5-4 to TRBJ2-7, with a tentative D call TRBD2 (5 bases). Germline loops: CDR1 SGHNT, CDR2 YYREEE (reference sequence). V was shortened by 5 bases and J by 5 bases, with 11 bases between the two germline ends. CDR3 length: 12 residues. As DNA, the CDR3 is TGTGCCAGCAGGCTCCCGGGAAACGAGCAGTACTTC. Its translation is CASRLPGNEQYF.

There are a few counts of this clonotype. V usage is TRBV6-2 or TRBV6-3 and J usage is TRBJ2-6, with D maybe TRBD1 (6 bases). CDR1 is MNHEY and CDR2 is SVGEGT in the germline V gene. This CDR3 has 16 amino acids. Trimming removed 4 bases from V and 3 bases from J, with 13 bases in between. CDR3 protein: CASSFPRGNGANVLTF. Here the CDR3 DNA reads TGTGCCAGCAGTTTCCCAAGGGGGAATGGGGCCAACGTCCTGACTTTC.

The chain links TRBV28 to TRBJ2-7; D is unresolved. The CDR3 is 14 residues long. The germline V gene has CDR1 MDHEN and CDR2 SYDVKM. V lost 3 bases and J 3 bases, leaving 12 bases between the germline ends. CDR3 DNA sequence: TGTGCCAGCAGTTTCGTGCCCTACGTCTACGAGCAGTACTTC. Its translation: CASSFVPYVYEQYF.

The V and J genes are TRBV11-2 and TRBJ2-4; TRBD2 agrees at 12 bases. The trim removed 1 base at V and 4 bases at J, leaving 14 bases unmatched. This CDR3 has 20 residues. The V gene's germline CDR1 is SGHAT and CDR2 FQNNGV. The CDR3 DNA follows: TGTGCCAGCAGCTTAGTTAAGACTAGCGGGAGTAAGGATAAGAAAAACATTCAGTACTTC. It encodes CASSLVKTSGSKDKKNIQYF.

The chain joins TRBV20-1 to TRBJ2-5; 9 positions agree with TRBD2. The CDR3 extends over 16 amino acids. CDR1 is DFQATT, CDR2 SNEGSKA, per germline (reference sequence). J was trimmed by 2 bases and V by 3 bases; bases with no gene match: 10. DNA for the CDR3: TGCAGTGCTAGCCCTTCAGTCGGACTAGCGCAAGAGACCCAGTACTTC. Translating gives CSASPSVGLAQETQYF.

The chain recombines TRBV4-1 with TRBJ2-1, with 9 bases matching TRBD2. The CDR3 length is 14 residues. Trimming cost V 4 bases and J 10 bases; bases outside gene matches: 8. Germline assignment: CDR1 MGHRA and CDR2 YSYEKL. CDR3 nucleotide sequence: TGCGCCAGCAGCCGGGGACTAGCTACTGGCGAGCAGTTCTTC. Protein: CASSRGLATGEQFF.

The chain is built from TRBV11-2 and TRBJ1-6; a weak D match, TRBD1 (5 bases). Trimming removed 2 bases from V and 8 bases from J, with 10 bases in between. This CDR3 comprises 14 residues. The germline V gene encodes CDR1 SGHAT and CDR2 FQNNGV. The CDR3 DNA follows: TGTGCCAGCAGCTTATTTGCAGGGTATTCACCCCTCCACTTT. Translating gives CASSLFAGYSPLHF.

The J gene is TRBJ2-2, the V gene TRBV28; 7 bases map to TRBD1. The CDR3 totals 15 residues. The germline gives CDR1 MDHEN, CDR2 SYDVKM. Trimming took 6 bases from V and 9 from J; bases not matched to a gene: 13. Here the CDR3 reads CASRKTGQELWELFF. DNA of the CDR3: TGTGCCAGCAGGAAAACCGGACAGGAACTGTGGGAGCTGTTTTTT.

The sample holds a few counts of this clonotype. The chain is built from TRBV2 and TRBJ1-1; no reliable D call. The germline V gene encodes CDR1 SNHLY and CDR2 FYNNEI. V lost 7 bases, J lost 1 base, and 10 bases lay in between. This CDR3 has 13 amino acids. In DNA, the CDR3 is TGTGCCAGCAACACCGACTCGAACACTGAAGCTTTCTTT. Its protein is CASNTDSNTEAFF.

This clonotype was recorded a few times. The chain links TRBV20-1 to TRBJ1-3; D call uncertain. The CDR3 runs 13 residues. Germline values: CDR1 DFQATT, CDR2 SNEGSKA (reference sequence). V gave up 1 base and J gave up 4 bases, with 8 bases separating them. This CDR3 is CSARVTTGNTIYF. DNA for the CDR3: TGCAGTGCTAGAGTGACCACAGGAAACACCATATATTTT.

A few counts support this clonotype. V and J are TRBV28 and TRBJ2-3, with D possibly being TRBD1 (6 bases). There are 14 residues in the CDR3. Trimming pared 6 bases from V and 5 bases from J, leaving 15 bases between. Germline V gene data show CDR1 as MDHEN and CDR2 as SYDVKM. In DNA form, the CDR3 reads TGTGCCAGCAGCCCAAGACAAGGGGGAGATACGCAGTATTTT. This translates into CASSPRQGGDTQYF.

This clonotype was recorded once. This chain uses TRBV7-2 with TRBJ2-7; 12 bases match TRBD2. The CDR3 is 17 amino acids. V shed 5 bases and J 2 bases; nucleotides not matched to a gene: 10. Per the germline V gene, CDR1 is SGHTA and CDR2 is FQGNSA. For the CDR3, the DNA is TGTGCCAGCAGCGGACTAGCGGGAAAGACATTTCCCTACGAGCAGTACTTC. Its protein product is CASSGLAGKTFPYEQYF.